Below, 6 T cell receptor beta chains from the same sample are listed, as sequenced in a study of blood T cell repertoires in COVID-19 (dated by TCRdb to the early 2020s). Receptors were amplified or captured by the immunoSEQ multiplex PCR assay. TCRdb holds this immuneACCESS table with in-frame rearrangements only. Some clones are missing; in checked studies, unresolved V genes explain under half, and the rest has no known cause. Present in this sample are fewer than 250,000 clones, just under 85% of which were seen just once. The ten top clones hold less than 4.5% of the sample. Sequencing used peripheral blood. These receptors were collected from a man aged 50 or older with acute or convalescent COVID-19.

The rearrangement joins TRBV6-1 to TRBJ2-7; the match to TRBD2 covers 11 bases. J lost 4 bases, V lost 1 base, and 6 bases had no gene match. CDR1 MNHNS and CDR2 SASEGT come from the germline V gene. This CDR3 region has 16 residues. Written as DNA, the CDR3 is TGTGCCAGCAGTGAAGTTAAAGCTAGCGGGAGGTACGAGCAGTACTTC. Translating it yields CASSEVKASGRYEQYF.

CDR3 coding DNA: TGTGCCTGCCTGACTAGCGGGAGTGTAGATACGCAGTATTTT. This sequence encodes CACLTSGSVDTQYF. The chain joins TRBV28 to TRBJ2-3; TRBD2 matches 12 bases. J was trimmed by 5 bases and V by 11 bases; bases with no gene match: 8. The germline gives CDR1 MDHEN, CDR2 SYDVKM. The CDR3 has 14 residues.

The rearrangement joins TRBV5-6 to TRBJ1-1; D might be TRBD1 (6 bases). From germline, CDR1 is SGHDT and CDR2 YYEEEE. Between the trimmed V and J ends, which lost 2 bases and 7 bases, there was a span of 15 bases. CDR3 length: 14 residues. CDR3 protein: CASSFPGTKNEAFF. The CDR3 DNA follows: TGTGCCAGCAGCTTTCCCGGGACAAAGAATGAAGCTTTCTTT.

This rearrangement joins TRBV19 to TRBJ1-5; D might be TRBD1 (6 bases). The CDR3 totals 15 residues. CDR1 is LNHDA and CDR2 is SQIVND in the germline V gene (reference sequence). V gave up 6 bases and J gave up 0 bases, with 12 bases separating them. CDR3 amino acids: CASRYQGISNQPQHF. The DNA for the CDR3 is TGTGCCAGTAGATACCAGGGGATTAGCAATCAGCCCCAGCATTTT.

The chain carries TRBV5-1 and TRBJ2-7; TRBD2 matches 14 bases. CDR1 and CDR2 (germline): SGHRS, YFSETQ. The CDR3 sequence is 17 residues long. The ends lost 0 bases at V and 1 base at J; junction bases unmatched: 3. The CDR3 loop reads CASSLGLAGGLSYEQYF. CDR3 nucleotide sequence: TGCGCCAGCAGCTTGGGACTAGCGGGAGGGCTTTCCTACGAGCAGTACTTC.

The chain joins TRBV6-5 to TRBJ1-2; 12 nucleotides line up with TRBD1. V was pared by 6 bases and J by 8 bases, with 10 bases of the junction left unmatched. The germline CDR1 and CDR2 sequences are MNHEY and SVGAGI. The CDR3 has 15 amino acids. The CDR3, as DNA: TGTGCCAGCAGGGCCGGGACAGGGGGCGCGAGGGGCTACACCTTC. Translated, it gives CASRAGTGGARGYTF.